The present TCR beta chain was sequenced within a study of Ad26.COV2.S vaccination and SARS-CoV-2 variants. The overall study: Each vaccinee took Ad26.COV2.S intramuscularly, once or twice 56 days apart. General study findings and limits: From the TCR breadth and depth analyses, total T cell responses may have been underestimated. Vaccine and placebo recipients had comparable breadth of non-spike TCRs.

Treatment noted: roughly 18 received Ad26.COV2.S at low or high dose, single or two shots; roughly five received placebo; per-sample allocation not given. Sampling was performed 63 days after the first vaccine or placebo injection. Assay: immunoSEQ multiplex PCR; the TCRdb copy retains only in-frame clones and omits some. The sample lists roughly 350,000 clones, about nine tenths occurring once. Note on this clone: What it binds is not known.

V lost 1 base and J lost 5, with 11 bases in between. The CDR3 runs to 14 residues. Germline V gene lookup returns CDR1 LGHNT and CDR2 FRNRAP. The specimen was peripheral blood, collected in a trial of Ad26.COV2.S vaccine versus placebo. This TCR was sampled from a person between 18 and 60 years old who received the Ad26.COV2.S COVID-19 vaccine or a placebo. The J gene is TRBJ1-2, the V gene TRBV12-5; D remains ambiguous. The CDR3 nucleotides read TGTGCTAGTGGTTTGGAACTCGGGAGTTATGGCTACACCTTC. Translating gives CASGLELGSYGYTF.